These 9 T cell receptor beta chains were all obtained from the same sample, sequenced in a study of shared clonotypes between healthy human individuals. Using immunoSEQ multiplex PCR, the repertoire was profiled, and TCRdb retains in-frame clones only, with some absent. This table holds millions of clones, about 95% found once. Sequenced: naive CD4+ T cells sorted from blood. Documented subset: CD45RA+ positively selected. The receptors originated from a man between 18 and 29 years old in good health.

The chain combines TRBV7-2 with TRBJ1-1; TRBD1 is a possible D gene (6 bases). V was shortened by 5 bases and J by 3 bases, with 10 bases between the two germline ends. CDR1 is SGHTA, CDR2 FQGNSA, per germline. The CDR3 sequence is 13 residues long. In DNA, the CDR3 is TGTGCCAGCAGCATTACAGGGTACACTGAAGCTTTCTTT. Translating gives CASSITGYTEAFF.

The chain carries TRBV5-1 and TRBJ2-2; TRBD1 matches at 8 bases. This CDR3 has 16 amino acids. Trimming at V came to 4 bases and at J to 6 bases, leaving 11 bases not matched to a gene. Germline CDR1 is SGHRS and CDR2 is YFSETQ. The CDR3 nucleotides are TGCGCCAGCAGCGCAGGGCCCAGGACAGGGCCCGGGGAGCTGTTTTTT. It encodes CASSAGPRTGPGELFF.

The chain couples TRBV19 to TRBJ1-6; 10 bases fit TRBD1. Trimming removed 7 bases from V and 7 bases from J; junction bases left unmatched: 1. The CDR3 has 13 amino acids. Germline values: CDR1 LNHDA, CDR2 SQIVND (reference sequence). The DNA for the CDR3 is TGTGCCAGTACGACAGGGGGCAATTCACCCCTCCACTTT. Translating gives CASTTGGNSPLHF. Complete variable domain (other parts from reference TRBV19 and TRBJ1-6): DGGITQSPKYLFRKEGQNVTLSCEQNLNHDAMYWYRQDPGQGLRLIYYSQIVNDFQKGDIAEGYSVSREKKESFPLTVTSAQKNPTAFYLCASTTGGNSPLHFGNGTRLTVT.

The genes are TRBV9 and TRBJ1-2; D gene ambiguous. CDR3 length: 15 residues. Germline values: CDR1 SGDLS, CDR2 YYNGEE. Between the trimmed V and J ends, which lost 0 bases and 3 bases, there was a span of 12 bases. The CDR3 sequence: CASSVGRESDYGYTF. CDR3 sequence (DNA): TGTGCCAGCAGCGTAGGTAGGGAGAGCGACTATGGCTACACCTTC.

The chain couples TRBV19 to TRBJ1-6; D might be TRBD1 (5 bases). Deletions cut 5 bases from V and 9 bases from J, with 17 bases between. The CDR3 is 15 amino acids. The germline V gene has CDR1 LNHDA and CDR2 SQIVND (reference sequence). CDR3 sequence: CASSPKGLDGSPLHF. DNA for the CDR3: TGTGCCAGTAGTCCGAAGGGGTTGGATGGTTCACCCCTCCACTTT.

The V and J genes are TRBV7-2 and TRBJ2-1; 10 bases match TRBD2. The CDR3 totals 17 residues. Germline V lookup: CDR1 SGHTA, CDR2 FQGNSA. J was trimmed by 0 bases and V by 0 bases; bases with no gene match: 2. In nucleotides, the CDR3 is TGTGCCAGCAGCTTAGCCCCTAGCGGGAGCTCCTACAATGAGCAGTTCTTC. It codes for CASSLAPSGSSYNEQFF.

Of note for this clone: Sequence at one end of the junction differs from germline and may be a read error. The chain combines TRBV7-3 with TRBJ2-1; 9 bases map to TRBD1. CDR3 length: 13 residues. Germline V CDR1 and CDR2: SGHTA, FQGTGA. Here the CDR3 DNA reads TGTGCCAGCAGATCCGGGACAGGGCAAGGGCAGATCTTC. Amino acid sequence: CASRSGTGQGQIF.

This clone was counted once. The chain recombines TRBV4-3 with TRBJ1-4; TRBD1 matches 7 bases. The CDR3 runs 19 residues. Germline-derived CDR1 and CDR2 are LGHNA and YSLEER. V was pared by 5 bases and J by 5 bases, with 20 bases of the junction left unmatched. The CDR3 nucleotides read TGCGCCAGCAGCGCCTCGAAGACAGGGAGAATGGGAGTGAATGAAAAACTGTTTTTT. Translated, it gives CASSASKTGRMGVNEKLFF.

For this clone: Other nucleotide sequences from this sample produce the same CDR3. The chain is built from TRBV9 and TRBJ1-5; tentative D call: TRBD1 (6 bases). Trimming pared 0 bases from V and 5 bases from J, leaving 9 bases between. Germline V lookup: CDR1 SGDLS, CDR2 YYNGEE. The CDR3 extends over 14 amino acids. The CDR3 protein is CASSVGGGDQPQHF. The CDR3 nucleotides read TGTGCCAGCAGCGTAGGAGGGGGGGATCAGCCCCAGCATTTT.